This T cell receptor beta chain came from a study of sequential checkpoint blockade in melanoma. Turning to the study itself: Randomization was 1:1 between first-line nivolumab→ipilimumab and ipilimumab→nivolumab. After both sequences, patients received maintenance nivolumab.

Only in-frame clones appear in the TCRdb table, and some are missing; sequencing was by immunoSEQ multiplex PCR. Of over 10,000 clones in the sample, more than 75% were seen once. Germline trimming cut 4 bases from V and 1 base from J; bases unmatched to any gene: 6. Germline-derived CDR1 and CDR2 are SNHLY and FYNNEI. The CDR3 runs to 17 residues. Noted treatment: randomized to nivolumab then ipilimumab (arm A) or the reverse (arm B). Sequencing was performed on CD8+ T cells sorted from blood (inferred from file names), taken from a patient given nivolumab and ipilimumab in sequence. The sequence was obtained from a human donor with melanoma. J is TRBJ2-3 and V is TRBV2, with 12 bases that match TRBD2. The CDR3 protein is CASSGGLAGRRTDTQYF. The CDR3 DNA is TGTGCCAGCAGTGGAGGACTAGCGGGGAGACGCACAGATACGCAGTATTTT.